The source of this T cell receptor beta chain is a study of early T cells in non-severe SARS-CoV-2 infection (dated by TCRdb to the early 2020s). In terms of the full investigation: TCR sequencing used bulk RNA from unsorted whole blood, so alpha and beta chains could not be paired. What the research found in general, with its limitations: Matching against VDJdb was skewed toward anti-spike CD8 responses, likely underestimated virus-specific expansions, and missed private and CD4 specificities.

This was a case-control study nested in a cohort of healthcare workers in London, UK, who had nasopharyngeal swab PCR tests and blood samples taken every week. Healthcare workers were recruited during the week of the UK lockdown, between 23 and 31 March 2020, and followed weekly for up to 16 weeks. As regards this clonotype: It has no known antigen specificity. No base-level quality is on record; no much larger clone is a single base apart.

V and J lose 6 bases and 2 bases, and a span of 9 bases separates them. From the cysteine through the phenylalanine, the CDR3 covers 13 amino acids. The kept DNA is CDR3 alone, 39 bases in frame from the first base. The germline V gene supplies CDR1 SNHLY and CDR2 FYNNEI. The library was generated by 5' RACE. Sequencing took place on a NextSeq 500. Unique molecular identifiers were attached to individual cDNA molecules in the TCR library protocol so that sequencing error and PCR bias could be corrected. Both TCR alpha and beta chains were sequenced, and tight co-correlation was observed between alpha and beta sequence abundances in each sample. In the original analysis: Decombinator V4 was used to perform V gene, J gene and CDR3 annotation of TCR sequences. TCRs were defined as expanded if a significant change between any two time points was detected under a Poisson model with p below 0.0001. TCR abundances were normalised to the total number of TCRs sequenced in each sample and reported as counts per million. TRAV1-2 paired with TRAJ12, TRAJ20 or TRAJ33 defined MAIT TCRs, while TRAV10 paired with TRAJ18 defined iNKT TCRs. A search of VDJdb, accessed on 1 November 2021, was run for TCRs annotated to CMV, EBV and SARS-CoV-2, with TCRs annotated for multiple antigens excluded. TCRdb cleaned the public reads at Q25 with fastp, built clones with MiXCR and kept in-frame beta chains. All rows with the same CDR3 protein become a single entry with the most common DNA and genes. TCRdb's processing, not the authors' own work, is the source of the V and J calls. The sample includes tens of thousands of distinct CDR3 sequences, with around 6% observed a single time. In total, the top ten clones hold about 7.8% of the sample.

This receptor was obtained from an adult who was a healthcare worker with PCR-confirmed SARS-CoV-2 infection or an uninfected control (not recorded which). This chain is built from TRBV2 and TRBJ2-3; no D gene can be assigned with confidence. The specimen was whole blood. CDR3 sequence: CASRSSATDTQYF. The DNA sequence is TGTGCCAGCAGGAGCTCTGCCACAGATACGCAGTATTTT.